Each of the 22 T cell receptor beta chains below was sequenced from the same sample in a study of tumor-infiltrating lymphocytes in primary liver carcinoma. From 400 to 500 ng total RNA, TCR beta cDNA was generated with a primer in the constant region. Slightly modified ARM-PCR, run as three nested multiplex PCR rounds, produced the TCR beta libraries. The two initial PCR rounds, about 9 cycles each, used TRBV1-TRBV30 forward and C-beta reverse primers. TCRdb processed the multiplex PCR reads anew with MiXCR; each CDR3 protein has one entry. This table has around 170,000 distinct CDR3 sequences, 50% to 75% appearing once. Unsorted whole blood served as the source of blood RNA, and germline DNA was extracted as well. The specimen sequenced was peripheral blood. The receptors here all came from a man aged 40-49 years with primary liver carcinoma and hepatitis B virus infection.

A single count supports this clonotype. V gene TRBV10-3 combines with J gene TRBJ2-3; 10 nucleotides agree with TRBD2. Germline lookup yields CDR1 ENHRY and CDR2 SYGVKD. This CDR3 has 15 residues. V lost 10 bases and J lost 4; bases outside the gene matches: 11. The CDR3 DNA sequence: TGTGCCACCAACCCTCGGACTAGCGGCGCAGATACGCAGTATTTT. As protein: CATNPRTSGADTQYF.

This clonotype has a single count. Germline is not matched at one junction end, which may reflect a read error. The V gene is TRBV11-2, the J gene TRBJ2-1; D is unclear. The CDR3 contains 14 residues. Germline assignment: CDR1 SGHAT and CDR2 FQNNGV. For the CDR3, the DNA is TGTGCCAGCAGCTTGGTAGAAACATACAATGGGCAGTTCTTC. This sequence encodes CASSLVETYNGQFF.

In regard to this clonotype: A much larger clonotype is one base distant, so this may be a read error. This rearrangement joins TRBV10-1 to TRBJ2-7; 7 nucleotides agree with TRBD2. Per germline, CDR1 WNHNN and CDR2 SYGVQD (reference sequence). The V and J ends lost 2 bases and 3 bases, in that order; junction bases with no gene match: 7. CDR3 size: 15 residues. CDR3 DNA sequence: TGCGCCAGCAGTGAGATCCTAGCGGCAGGCTACGAGCAGTACTTC. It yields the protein CASSEILAAGYEQYF.

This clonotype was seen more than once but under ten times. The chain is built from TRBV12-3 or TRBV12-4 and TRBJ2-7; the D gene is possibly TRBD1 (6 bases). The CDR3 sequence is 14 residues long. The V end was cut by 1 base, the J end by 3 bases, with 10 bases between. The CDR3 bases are TGTGCCAGCAGTTTAGGACAGGCCGTCTACGAGCAGTACTTC. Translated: CASSLGQAVYEQYF.

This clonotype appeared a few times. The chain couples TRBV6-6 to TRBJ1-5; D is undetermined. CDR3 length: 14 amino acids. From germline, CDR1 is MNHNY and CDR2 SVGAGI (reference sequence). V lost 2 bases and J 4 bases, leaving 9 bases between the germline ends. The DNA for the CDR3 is TGTGCCAGCAGTTACCCGGACGAAAATCAGCCCCAGCATTTT. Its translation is CASSYPDENQPQHF.

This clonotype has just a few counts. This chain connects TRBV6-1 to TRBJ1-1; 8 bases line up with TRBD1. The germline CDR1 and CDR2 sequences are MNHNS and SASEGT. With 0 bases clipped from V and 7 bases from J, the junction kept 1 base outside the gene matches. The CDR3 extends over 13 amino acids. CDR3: CASSEAGQGEAFF. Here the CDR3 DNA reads TGTGCCAGCAGTGAAGCAGGACAGGGTGAAGCTTTCTTT.

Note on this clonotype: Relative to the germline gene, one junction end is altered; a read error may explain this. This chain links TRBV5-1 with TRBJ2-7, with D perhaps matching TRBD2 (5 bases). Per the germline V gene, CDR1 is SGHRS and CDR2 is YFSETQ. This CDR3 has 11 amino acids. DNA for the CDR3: TGCGCCAGTAGCTTGGAGGTAGAGGGGTACTTC. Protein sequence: CASSLEVEGYF.

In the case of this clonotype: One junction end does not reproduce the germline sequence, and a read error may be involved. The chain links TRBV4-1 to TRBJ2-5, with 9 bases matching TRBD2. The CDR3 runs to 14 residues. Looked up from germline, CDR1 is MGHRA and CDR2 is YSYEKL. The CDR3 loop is CASNQIAGEETQYF. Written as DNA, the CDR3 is TGTGCCAGCAACCAAATAGCGGGAGAGGAGACCCAGTACTTC.

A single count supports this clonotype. CDR3 protein: CASCLNWRGGETQYF. The CDR3 DNA is TGTGCCAGTTGTTTAAACTGGCGGGGGGGAGAGACCCAGTACTTC. The J gene is TRBJ2-5, the V gene TRBV28; 9 bases are a match to TRBD2. Germline-derived CDR1 and CDR2 are MDHEN and SYDVKM. This CDR3 spans 15 amino acids. Unmatched junction bases numbered 12, after V lost 9 bases and J lost 4 bases.

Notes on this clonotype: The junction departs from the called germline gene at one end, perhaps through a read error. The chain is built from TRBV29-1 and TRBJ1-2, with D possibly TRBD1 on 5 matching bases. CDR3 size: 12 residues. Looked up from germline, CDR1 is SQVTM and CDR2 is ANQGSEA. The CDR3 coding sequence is TGCAGCGTTGCCCAGACAGTAGGTGACTACACTTTC. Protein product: CSVAQTVGDYTF.

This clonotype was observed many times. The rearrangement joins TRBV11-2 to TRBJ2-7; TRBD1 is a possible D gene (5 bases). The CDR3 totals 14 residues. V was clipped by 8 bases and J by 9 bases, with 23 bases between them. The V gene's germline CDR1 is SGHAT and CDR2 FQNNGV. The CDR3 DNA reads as TGTGCCAGCTCATGGTCGGACAATCTACGAGGGCAGTACTTC. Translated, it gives CASSWSDNLRGQYF.

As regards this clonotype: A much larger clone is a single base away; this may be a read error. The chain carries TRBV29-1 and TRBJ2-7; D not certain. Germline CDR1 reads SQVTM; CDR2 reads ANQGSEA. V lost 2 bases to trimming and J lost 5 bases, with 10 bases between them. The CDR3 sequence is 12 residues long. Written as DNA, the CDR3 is TGCAGCGTTGAACTTGATAAACACGAGCAGTACTTC. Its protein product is CSVELDKHEQYF.

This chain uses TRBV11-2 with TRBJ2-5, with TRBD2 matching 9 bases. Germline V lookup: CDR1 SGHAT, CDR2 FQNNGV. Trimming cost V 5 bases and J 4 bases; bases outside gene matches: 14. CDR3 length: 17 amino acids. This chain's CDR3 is CASSLGLAGIFRETQYF. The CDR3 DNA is TGTGCCAGCAGCCTCGGGCTAGCGGGAATCTTTCGAGAGACCCAGTACTTC.

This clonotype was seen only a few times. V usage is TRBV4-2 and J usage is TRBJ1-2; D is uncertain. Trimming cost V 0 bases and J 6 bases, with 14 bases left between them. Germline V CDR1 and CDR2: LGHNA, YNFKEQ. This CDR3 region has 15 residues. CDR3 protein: CASSQERNGGDGYTF. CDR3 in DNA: TGTGCCAGCAGCCAAGAAAGGAATGGCGGGGATGGCTACACCTTC.

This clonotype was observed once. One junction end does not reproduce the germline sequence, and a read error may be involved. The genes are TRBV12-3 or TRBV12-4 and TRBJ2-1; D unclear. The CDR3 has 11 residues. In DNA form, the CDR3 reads TGTGCCAGCAGTGAGAATGATGAGCAGTCCTTC. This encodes CASSENDEQSF.

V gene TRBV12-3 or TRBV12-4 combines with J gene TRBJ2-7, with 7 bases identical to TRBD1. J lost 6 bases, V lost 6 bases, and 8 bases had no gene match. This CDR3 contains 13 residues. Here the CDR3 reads CASSPQTGSEQYF. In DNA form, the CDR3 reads TGTGCCAGCAGCCCTCAGACAGGGAGCGAGCAGTACTTC.

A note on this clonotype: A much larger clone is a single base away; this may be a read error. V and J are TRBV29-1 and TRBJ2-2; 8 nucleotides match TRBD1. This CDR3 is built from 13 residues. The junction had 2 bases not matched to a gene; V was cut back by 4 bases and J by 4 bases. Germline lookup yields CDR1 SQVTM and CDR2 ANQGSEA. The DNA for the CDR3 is TGCAGCGTTGGGGGACAGGTCACCGGGGAGCTGTTTTTT. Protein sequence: CSVGGQVTGELFF.

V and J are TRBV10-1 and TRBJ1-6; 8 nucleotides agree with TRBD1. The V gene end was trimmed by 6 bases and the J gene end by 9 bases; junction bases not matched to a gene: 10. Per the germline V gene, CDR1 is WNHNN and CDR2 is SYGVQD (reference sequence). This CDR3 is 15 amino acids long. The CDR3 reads CASSTPTGERSPLHF. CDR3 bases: TGCGCCAGCAGCACCCCGACAGGGGAACGTTCACCCCTCCACTTT.

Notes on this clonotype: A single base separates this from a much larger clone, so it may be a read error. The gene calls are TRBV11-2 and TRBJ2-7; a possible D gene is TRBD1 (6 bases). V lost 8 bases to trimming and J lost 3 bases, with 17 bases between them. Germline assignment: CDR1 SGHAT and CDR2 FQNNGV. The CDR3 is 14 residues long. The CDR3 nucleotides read TGTGCCAGCCGTCTCCGGGACATCAACTACGAGCAGTACTTC. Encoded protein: CASRLRDINYEQYF. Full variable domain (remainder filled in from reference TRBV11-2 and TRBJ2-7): EAGVAQSPRYKIIEKRQSVAFWCNPISGHATLYWYQQILGQGPKLLIQFQNNGVVDDSQLPKDRFSAERLKGVDSTLKIQPAKLEDSAVYLCASRLRDINYEQYFGPGTRLTVT.

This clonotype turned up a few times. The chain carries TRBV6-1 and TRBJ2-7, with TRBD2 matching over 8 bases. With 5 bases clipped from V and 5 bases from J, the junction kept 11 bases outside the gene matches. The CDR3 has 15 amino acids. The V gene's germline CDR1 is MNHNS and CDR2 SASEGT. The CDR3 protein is CASSSARVREDEQYF. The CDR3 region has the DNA TGTGCCAGCAGTTCGGCGAGGGTGCGGGAGGACGAGCAGTACTTC.

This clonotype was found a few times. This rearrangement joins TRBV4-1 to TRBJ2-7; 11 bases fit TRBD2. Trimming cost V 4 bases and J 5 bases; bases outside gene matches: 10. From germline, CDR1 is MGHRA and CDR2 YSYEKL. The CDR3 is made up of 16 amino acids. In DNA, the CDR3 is TGCGCCAGCAGCCCGAAGGTCCTAGCGGGGGGACACGAGCAGTACTTC. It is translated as CASSPKVLAGGHEQYF.

The CDR3 protein is CASSQDMGGPKNIQYF. The CDR3 coding sequence is TGTGCCAGCAGCCAAGATATGGGGGGGCCCAAAAACATTCAGTACTTC. The chain carries TRBV4-2 and TRBJ2-4, with D perhaps TRBD2 (7 bases). Per germline, CDR1 LGHNA and CDR2 YNFKEQ. The V end was cut by 0 bases, the J end by 2 bases, with 11 bases between. This CDR3 comprises 16 residues.